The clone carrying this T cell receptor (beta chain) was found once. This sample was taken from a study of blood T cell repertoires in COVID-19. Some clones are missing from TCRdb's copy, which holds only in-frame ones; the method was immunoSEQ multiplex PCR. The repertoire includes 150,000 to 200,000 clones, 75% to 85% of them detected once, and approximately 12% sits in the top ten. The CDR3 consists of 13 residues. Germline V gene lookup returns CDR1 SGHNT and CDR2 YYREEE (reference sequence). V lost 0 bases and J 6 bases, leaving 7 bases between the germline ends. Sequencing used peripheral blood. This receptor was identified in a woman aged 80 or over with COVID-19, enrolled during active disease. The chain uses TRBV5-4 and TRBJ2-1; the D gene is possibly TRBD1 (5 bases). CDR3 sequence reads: CASSLGTGNEQFF. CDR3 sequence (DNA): TGTGCCAGCAGCTTGGGCACAGGCAATGAGCAGTTCTTC.